This T cell receptor (beta chain) emerged from a study of early T cells in non-severe SARS-CoV-2 infection. From germline, CDR1 is SGHAT and CDR2 FQNNGV. Trimming shortened V by 10 bases and J by 0 bases, and 15 bases separated the two germline ends. There are 15 residues in the CDR3. Unique molecular identifiers (one per individual cDNA molecule) were attached. TCRdb recomputed calls from the 5' RACE reads with MiXCR, one row per CDR3 protein. The repertoire holds about 71,000 distinct CDR3 sequences, around 12% seen once, with less than 3.5% in the top ten. This clonotype has at least ten counts. This TCR was recovered from an adult who was a healthcare worker with PCR-confirmed SARS-CoV-2 infection or an uninfected control (not recorded which). Source: whole blood, taken at baseline. This rearrangement joins TRBV11-2 to TRBJ2-2, with a possible D match to TRBD1 (6 bases). The CDR3 is CAIRQGFPNTGELFF. Written as DNA, the CDR3 is TGTGCCATCAGGCAGGGGTTCCCGAACACCGGGGAGCTGTTTTTT.